This TCR beta chain is from a study of blood T cell repertoires in COVID-19. Study overall: Sources were T cells, B-cell-depleted T cells, or PBMCs; the material itself was cDNA or gDNA.

The authors' processing: Amplification from reference gene primers served as the basis for estimated nucleated cell counts. Sequencing used immunoSEQ multiplex PCR; TCRdb keeps in-frame clones, though not all of them. V and J calls and clone size are as listed in that table; D and trimming were resolved from the DNA. The sample yields fewer than 90,000 clones, more than 70% seen once. What was sequenced was peripheral blood. The TCR originated in a woman aged 80 or older with acute or convalescent COVID-19.

CDR3 in amino acids: CASKPGLSGGTEAFF. The CDR3 region has the DNA TGTGCCAGCAAACCGGGACTTTCAGGGGGCACTGAAGCTTTCTTT. The gene calls are TRBV6-5 and TRBJ1-1, with 7 bases that match TRBD1. Per the germline V gene, CDR1 is MNHEY and CDR2 is SVGAGI. There are 15 residues in the CDR3. J was trimmed by 4 bases and V by 7 bases; bases with no gene match: 12.